A selection of T cell receptor beta chains follows, all from one sample in a study of memory CD4+ T cells and cytomegalovirus serostatus. Sequencing used immunoSEQ multiplex PCR; TCRdb keeps in-frame clones, though not all of them. This table has 60,000 to 75,000 clones, roughly 75% appearing once. The specimen sequenced was memory CD4+ T cells from blood. The receptors derive from an adult in good health and CMV-seronegative. Some clones in this sample may be carry-over from other donors' samples. The CDR3 runs from the conserved cysteine through the conserved F or W. D genes are given only for firm matches. For some rows the clone size is stated as once, few or many, or as a class when expanded; others skip it.

J gene: TRBJ2-3
D gene: NA
V gene: TRBV6-1
clone size: NA
CDR3 DNA: TGTGCCAGCAGTCCACCCGGGGAAGGCACAGATACGCAGTATTTT
CDR3 protein: CASSPPGEGTDTQYF

J gene: TRBJ2-2
D gene: NA
V gene: TRBV6-1
clone size: few
CDR3 DNA: TGTGCCAGCAGTGAATACGGACGGGACACCGGGGAGCTGTTTTTT
CDR3 protein: CASSEYGRDTGELFF

J gene: TRBJ2-5
D gene: TRBD1
V gene: TRBV19
clone size: NA
CDR3 DNA: TGTGCCAGTAGTAAGACAGGGGGAAGAGAGACCCAGTACTTC
CDR3 protein: CASSKTGGRETQYF

J gene: TRBJ1-5
D gene: NA
V gene: TRBV7-2
clone size: NA
CDR3 DNA: TGTGCCAGCAGCAATACTGGACAGCTCAATCAGCCCCAGCATTTT
CDR3 protein: CASSNTGQLNQPQHF

J gene: TRBJ1-2
D gene: NA
V gene: TRBV6-1
clone size: NA
CDR3 DNA: TGTGCCAGCAGTGAAATCTTGGGACAAGACTATGGCTACACCTTC
CDR3 protein: CASSEILGQDYGYTF

J gene: TRBJ2-7
D gene: NA
V gene: TRBV5-1
clone size: NA
CDR3 DNA: TGCGCCAGCAGCTTGGGCGAACTCCTACGAGAGCAGTACTTC
CDR3 protein: CASSLGELLREQYF

J gene: TRBJ2-7
D gene: TRBD1
V gene: TRBV6-6
clone size: NA
CDR3 DNA: TGTGCCAGCAGTTACTCCTGGACAGGGACCTACGAGCAGTACTTC
CDR3 protein: CASSYSWTGTYEQYF

J gene: TRBJ2-1
D gene: NA
V gene: TRBV2
clone size: NA
CDR3 DNA: TGTGCCAGCAGTGATAGGGGGAATGAGCAGTTCTTC
CDR3 protein: CASSDRGNEQFF

J gene: TRBJ1-1
D gene: NA
V gene: TRBV10-3
clone size: NA
CDR3 DNA: TGTGCCATCACTCGAGACAGTAAGAACACTGAAGCTTTCTTT
CDR3 protein: CAITRDSKNTEAFF

J gene: TRBJ2-1
D gene: NA
V gene: TRBV7-7
clone size: NA
CDR3 DNA: TGTGCTAGCAGCCTCTCGGGACTTCTCAATGAGCAGTTCTTC
CDR3 protein: CASSLSGLLNEQFF

J gene: TRBJ2-1
D gene: NA
V gene: TRBV6-4
clone size: NA
CDR3 DNA: TGTGCCAGCAGTGAAGGAGCTGACAATGAGCAGTTCTTC
CDR3 protein: CASSEGADNEQFF

J gene: TRBJ1-3
D gene: NA
V gene: TRBV7-2
clone size: NA
CDR3 DNA: TGTGCCAGCAGCTTAGGGGAGGGAAACACCATATATTTT
CDR3 protein: CASSLGEGNTIYF

J gene: TRBJ2-1
D gene: TRBD1
V gene: TRBV9
clone size: once
CDR3 DNA: TGTGCCAGCAGCGTGGACAGGGCGGAATACAATGAGCAGTTCTTC
CDR3 protein: CASSVDRAEYNEQFF

J gene: TRBJ1-2
D gene: NA
V gene: TRBV9
clone size: few
CDR3 DNA: TGTGCCAGCAGCCAGAGGAGGGGGTATGGCTACACCTTC
CDR3 protein: CASSQRRGYGYTF

J gene: TRBJ2-6
D gene: TRBD1
V gene: TRBV18
clone size: NA
CDR3 DNA: TGTGCCAGCTCACCATTGGGACAGGGAACTGGGGCCAACGTCCTGACTTTC
CDR3 protein: CASSPLGQGTGANVLTF

J gene: TRBJ2-2
D gene: TRBD1
V gene: TRBV5-5
clone size: NA
CDR3 DNA: TGTGCCAGCAGGGGGTACCTAGGGACAGGGGCCGGGGAGCTGTTTTTT
CDR3 protein: CASRGYLGTGAGELFF

J gene: TRBJ1-2
D gene: TRBD1
V gene: TRBV7-9
clone size: NA
CDR3 DNA: TGTGCCAGCAGCTTAGCCCATCAGGGGGCTGGCTACACCTTC
CDR3 protein: CASSLAHQGAGYTF

J gene: TRBJ2-2
D gene: TRBD2
V gene: TRBV5-1
clone size: once
CDR3 DNA: TGCGCCAGCAGCTTGGGTACTAGCGGGGGGGCTCCCGGGGAGCTGTTTTTT
CDR3 protein: CASSLGTSGGAPGELFF

J gene: TRBJ2-2
D gene: TRBD1
V gene: TRBV28
clone size: NA
CDR3 DNA: TGTGCCAGACCCACAGGGGAGCTGAACACCGGGGAGCTGTTTTTT
CDR3 protein: CARPTGELNTGELFF

J gene: TRBJ2-6
D gene: NA
V gene: TRBV7-2
clone size: NA
CDR3 DNA: TGTGCCAGCAGCCCTAGGCAGGCTCATCTCACTGGGGCCAACGTCCTGACTTTC
CDR3 protein: CASSPRQAHLTGANVLTF

J gene: TRBJ2-6
D gene: TRBD1
V gene: TRBV19
clone size: NA
CDR3 DNA: TGTGCCAGTAGTAATCCCTCCGGGACAGTGATCTCTGGGGCCAACGTCCTGACTTTC
CDR3 protein: CASSNPSGTVISGANVLTF

J gene: TRBJ2-5
D gene: NA
V gene: TRBV7-9
clone size: NA
CDR3 DNA: TGTGCCAGCAGCTTAGGCCAGACCCAGTACTTC
CDR3 protein: CASSLGQTQYF

J gene: TRBJ1-2
D gene: NA
V gene: TRBV6-6
clone size: few
CDR3 DNA: TGTGCCAGCAGCAGGGGACAAAACTATGGCTACACCTTC
CDR3 protein: CASSRGQNYGYTF

J gene: TRBJ1-3
D gene: NA
V gene: TRBV7-2
clone size: NA
CDR3 DNA: TGTGCCAGCAGCTTATGGACAGCCTCGAGCTCTGGAAACACCATATATTTT
CDR3 protein: CASSLWTASSSGNTIYF

J gene: TRBJ2-1
D gene: NA
V gene: TRBV6-6
clone size: NA
CDR3 DNA: TGTGCCAGCAGTTGGGGGGGACAGATCTACAATGAGCAGTTCTTC
CDR3 protein: CASSWGGQIYNEQFF

J gene: TRBJ1-1
D gene: NA
V gene: TRBV7-9
clone size: NA
CDR3 DNA: TGTGCCAGCAGCCGCTTTGGCATGAACACTGAAGCTTTCTTT
CDR3 protein: CASSRFGMNTEAFF

J gene: TRBJ1-5
D gene: NA
V gene: TRBV30
clone size: NA
CDR3 DNA: TGTGCCTGGAGTGTAAAGGAGTGGGGGAGGGGAAGCAATCAGCCCCAGCATTTT
CDR3 protein: CAWSVKEWGRGSNQPQHF

J gene: TRBJ1-2
D gene: NA
V gene: TRBV27
clone size: NA
CDR3 DNA: TGTGCCAGCAGCCCCCATCGGGGGCAGGCAGGCTACACCTTC
CDR3 protein: CASSPHRGQAGYTF

J gene: TRBJ1-1
D gene: NA
V gene: TRBV7-3
clone size: NA
CDR3 DNA: TGTGCCAGCAGCGTTAGGGGCCTTAATGAAGCTTTCTTT
CDR3 protein: CASSVRGLNEAFF

J gene: TRBJ1-2
D gene: NA
V gene: TRBV10-3
clone size: NA
CDR3 DNA: TGTGCCATCAGTGAGTCGTTAGTATTGAGGAGCGGCTACACCTTC
CDR3 protein: CAISESLVLRSGYTF

J gene: TRBJ2-5
D gene: NA
V gene: TRBV7-2
clone size: few
CDR3 DNA: TGTGCCAGCAGCTTAAATGGGGAGACCCAGTACTTC
CDR3 protein: CASSLNGETQYF

J gene: TRBJ2-3
D gene: NA
V gene: TRBV6-5
clone size: once
CDR3 DNA: TGTGCCAGCAGTTATTACGGGGGGCGGACAGATACGCAGTATTTT
CDR3 protein: CASSYYGGRTDTQYF

J gene: TRBJ2-3
D gene: NA
V gene: TRBV4-1
clone size: NA
CDR3 DNA: TGCGCCAGCAGTTTCGGGGGGCCAGATACGCAGTATTTT
CDR3 protein: CASSFGGPDTQYF

J gene: TRBJ1-4
D gene: TRBD1
V gene: TRBV4-1
clone size: NA
CDR3 DNA: TGCGCCAGCAGCCAAGTGGGGACAGGGAGAGAAAAACTGTTTTTT
CDR3 protein: CASSQVGTGREKLFF

J gene: TRBJ2-1
D gene: NA
V gene: TRBV9
clone size: NA
CDR3 DNA: TGTGCCAGCAGCGTGCGGGATGGTGAGCAGTTCTTC
CDR3 protein: CASSVRDGEQFF

J gene: TRBJ1-1
D gene: TRBD1
V gene: TRBV10-3
clone size: NA
CDR3 DNA: TGTGCCATCAGTGGGACAGGGAACACTGAAGCTTTCTTT
CDR3 protein: CAISGTGNTEAFF

J gene: TRBJ1-5
D gene: TRBD1
V gene: TRBV6-6
clone size: NA
CDR3 DNA: TGTGCCAGCAGTGACAGGGCTTCTAGCAATCAGCCCCAGCATTTT
CDR3 protein: CASSDRASSNQPQHF

J gene: TRBJ1-2
D gene: TRBD1
V gene: TRBV6-5
clone size: NA
CDR3 DNA: TGTGCCAGCAGTCCCACGGGACAGAGTAGCTATGGCTACACCTTC
CDR3 protein: CASSPTGQSSYGYTF